What follows are 25 T cell receptor beta chains derived from one specimen sequenced in a study of Tregs in tolerant kidney transplant recipients. Profiled with immunoSEQ multiplex PCR; TCRdb holds only in-frame clones, not every one. The sample holds over 60,000 clones, approximately 98% seen once. Sequenced material: CD4+ T cells from blood, taken before the transplant. Every receptor here comes from a human donor who received a combined kidney and bone marrow transplant.

The CDR3 bases are TGTGCCAGCAGCAGGGAGCCGTTGGGGCGTCTAGGCGGGGGGCGCCCTGAGCAGTTCTTC. Translating gives CASSREPLGRLGGGRPEQFF. The chain recombines TRBV7-3 with TRBJ2-1, with 8 bases that match TRBD2. Germline lookup yields CDR1 SGHTA and CDR2 FQGTGA. J was trimmed by 9 bases and V by 5 bases; bases with no gene match: 27. The CDR3 runs to 20 residues.

V is TRBV27 and J is TRBJ2-1; 10 positions match TRBD2. The CDR3 loop spans 15 amino acids. The trim removed 5 bases at V and 3 bases at J, leaving 4 bases unmatched. Germline V gene lookup returns CDR1 MNHEY and CDR2 SMNVEV (reference sequence). The CDR3 DNA sequence: TGTGCCAGCAGTACCGGACTAGCGGTCTACAATGAGCAGTTCTTC. It yields the protein CASSTGLAVYNEQFF.

The rearrangement uses TRBV9 and TRBJ2-7; D is possibly TRBD1 (6 bases). The CDR3 loop spans 16 amino acids. The V end lost 0 bases, the J end lost 2 bases, and 15 bases lay between the germline ends. Germline values: CDR1 SGDLS, CDR2 YYNGEE. CDR3 sequence: CASSVAETGAPYEQYF. The CDR3, as DNA: TGTGCCAGCAGCGTAGCCGAGACAGGTGCACCCTACGAGCAGTACTTC.

The CDR3 loop is CASSQSGSLVWTGELFF. The DNA for the CDR3 is TGCGCCAGCAGCCAGTCAGGGTCCCTAGTTTGGACCGGGGAGCTGTTTTTT. The chain combines TRBV4-1 with TRBJ2-2; TRBD1 is a possible D gene (5 bases). Trimming cost V 3 bases and J 5 bases, with 19 bases left between them. Germline-derived CDR1 and CDR2 are MGHRA and YSYEKL. The CDR3 extends over 17 amino acids.

In its sample, this clone was seen once. This rearrangement joins TRBV4-1 to TRBJ2-5; 8 bases agree with TRBD2. This CDR3 contains 17 residues. J was trimmed by 2 bases and V by 4 bases; bases with no gene match: 12. The germline V gene encodes CDR1 MGHRA and CDR2 YSYEKL. CDR3 protein: CASSREPGGSAQETQYF. The CDR3 DNA reads as TGCGCCAGCAGCCGAGAGCCGGGGGGGTCGGCACAAGAGACCCAGTACTTC.

This clone was detected once. The chain carries TRBV5-6 and TRBJ2-4; 11 bases are shared with TRBD1. The CDR3 length is 16 residues. The V and J ends lost 4 bases and 3 bases, in that order; junction bases with no gene match: 6. From germline, CDR1 is SGHDT and CDR2 YYEEEE. CDR3 residues: CASSQGTGGRKNIQYF. CDR3 DNA sequence: TGTGCCAGCAGCCAAGGGACAGGGGGACGCAAAAACATTCAGTACTTC. Drawing the rest from reference TRBV5-6 and TRBJ2-4, the complete variable domain is DAGVTQSPTHLIKTRGQQVTLRCSPKSGHDTVSWYQQALGQGPQFIFQYYEEEERQRGNFPDRFSGHQFPNYSSELNVNALLLGDSALYLCASSQGTGGRKNIQYFGAGTRLSVL.

This clone has only a few counts. This chain uses TRBV25-1 with TRBJ1-1, with unresolved D. Per the germline V gene, CDR1 is MGHDK and CDR2 is SYGVNS. Between the trimmed V and J ends, which lost 3 bases and 7 bases, there was a span of 6 bases. This CDR3 has 11 residues. CDR3 sequence reads: CASSDRVEAFF. CDR3 in DNA: TGTGCCAGCAGTGATCGGGTTGAAGCTTTCTTT. The full variable domain, with the rest looked up from reference TRBV25-1 and TRBJ1-1, is EADIYQTPRYLVIGTGKKITLECSQTMGHDKMYWYQQDPGMELHLIHYSYGVNSTEKGDLSSESTVSRIRTEHFPLTLESARPSHTSQYLCASSDRVEAFFGQGTRLTVV.

This rearrangement joins TRBV6-1 to TRBJ2-1; maybe TRBD2 (5 bases). CDR3 length equals 15 residues. CDR1 is MNHNS and CDR2 is SASEGT in the germline V gene. V lost 2 bases and J lost 9, with 17 bases in between. CDR3 nucleotide sequence: TGTGCCAGCAGTGAACGCGGGCCTCACGGTGGTGAGCAGTTCTTC. Its protein is CASSERGPHGGEQFF.

With respect to this clone: At one end, the junction sequence differs from germline, possibly due to a read error. The chain links TRBV6-5 to TRBJ2-7, with D possibly being TRBD2 (5 bases). Germline V lookup: CDR1 MNHEY, CDR2 SVGAGI. The CDR3 has 10 residues. CDR3 residues: CASSDRGVHF. The CDR3 coding sequence is TGTGCCAGCAGTGACCGGGGTGTCCACTTC.

The chain is built from TRBV30 and TRBJ1-6; tentatively, D is TRBD1 (5 bases). Trimming cost V 0 bases and J 8 bases, with 14 bases left between them. The CDR3 runs 15 residues. The V gene's germline CDR1 is GTSNPN and CDR2 SVGIG (reference sequence). As DNA, the CDR3 is TGTGCCTGGAGTGTTCGAAGGGAGGGGCATTCACCCCTCCACTTT. Its protein is CAWSVRREGHSPLHF.

The chain couples TRBV2 to TRBJ1-1, with D possibly TRBD1 on 5 matching bases. V lost 5 bases and J lost 0, with 10 bases in between. The CDR3 consists of 14 residues. Germline CDR1 reads SNHLY; CDR2 reads FYNNEI. This chain's CDR3 is CASSRQLMNTEAFF. The CDR3 DNA sequence: TGTGCCAGCAGTCGACAGCTAATGAACACTGAAGCTTTCTTT.

The chain has TRBV7-3 and TRBJ2-6, with a tentative D call TRBD1 (6 bases). Germline V gene lookup returns CDR1 SGHTA and CDR2 FQGTGA. CDR3 length equals 18 residues. The V end was cut by 1 base, the J end by 2 bases, with 15 bases between. CDR3 loop: CASSLNLLGATGANVLTF. The CDR3 DNA reads TGTGCCAGCAGCTTAAATCTACTGGGGGCTACTGGGGCCAACGTCCTGACTTTC.

The chain recombines TRBV7-9 with TRBJ2-2; possibly TRBD2 for D (5 bases). The CDR3 is 14 amino acids. Germline V gene sequence: CDR1 SEHNR, CDR2 FQNEAQ (reference sequence). The ends were cut back, 6 bases at V and 2 bases at J, with 10 bases in the middle. The CDR3 sequence is CASRTGKNTGELFF. The CDR3 region has the DNA TGTGCCAGCAGAACCGGGAAAAACACCGGGGAGCTGTTTTTT.

In its sample, this clone was seen a few times. V and J are TRBV6-6 and TRBJ2-2; 8 bases are a match to TRBD2. CDR1 and CDR2 from the germline V gene are MNHNY and SVGAGI (reference sequence). V lost 7 bases to trimming and J lost 6 bases; unmatched junction nucleotides: 7. The CDR3 consists of 14 residues. The DNA for the CDR3 is TGTGCCAGCACTCTCGGGGGGGATGCCGGGGAGCTGTTTTTT. Translated, it gives CASTLGGDAGELFF.

The chain couples TRBV13 to TRBJ2-3; 15 bases line up with TRBD2. Germline values: CDR1 PRHDT, CDR2 FYEKMQ (reference sequence). With 3 bases clipped from V and 5 bases from J, the junction kept 3 bases outside the gene matches. CDR3 length: 16 amino acids. In nucleotides, the CDR3 is TGTGCCAGCAGCTTCGGGACTAGCGGGGGGAGAGATACGCAGTATTTT. Protein: CASSFGTSGGRDTQYF.

V is TRBV11-3 and J is TRBJ2-7; 11 bases line up with TRBD1. With V trimmed by 4 bases and J by 6 bases, 5 bases remained unmatched. CDR3 length: 14 residues. Germline V gene data show CDR1 as SGHNT and CDR2 as YENEEA. The CDR3 DNA reads TGTGCCAGCAGCTCAGGACAGGGGGCGGGCGAGCAGTACTTC. This sequence encodes CASSSGQGAGEQYF.

V usage is TRBV19 and J usage is TRBJ2-7; D gene uncertain. The V and J ends lost 2 bases and 3 bases respectively, with 8 bases between them. Germline V CDR1 and CDR2: LNHDA, SQIVND (reference sequence). The CDR3 covers 13 residues. CDR3 protein: CASSITTLYEQYF. CDR3 coding DNA: TGTGCCAGTAGTATAACGACACTCTACGAGCAGTACTTC.

The chain has TRBV27 and TRBJ2-7; the match to TRBD2 covers 10 bases. V was clipped by 2 bases and J by 4 bases; unmatched bases: 5. Per germline, CDR1 MNHEY and CDR2 SMNVEV (reference sequence). This CDR3 has 15 amino acids. In nucleotides, the CDR3 is TGTGCCAGCAGTTTACTAGCGGGAGAATTATACGAGCAGTACTTC. Protein sequence: CASSLLAGELYEQYF.

This rearrangement joins TRBV7-2 to TRBJ1-1; D possibly corresponds to TRBD1 (5 bases). Germline values: CDR1 SGHTA, CDR2 FQGNSA. The CDR3 contains 15 residues. V dropped 1 base and J dropped 4 bases, with 13 bases sitting between them. The CDR3 sequence: CASSLGGTGGTEAFF. The CDR3, as DNA: TGTGCCAGCAGCTTAGGGGGTACGGGGGGCACTGAAGCTTTCTTT.

The chain combines TRBV9 with TRBJ2-5, with D perhaps TRBD1 (5 bases). Germline lookup yields CDR1 SGDLS and CDR2 YYNGEE. V was cut by 2 bases and J by 7 bases, with 12 bases left in between. This CDR3 spans 13 amino acids. CDR3 sequence reads: CASSVAARGTQYF. The CDR3 DNA follows: TGTGCCAGCAGCGTGGCCGCAAGGGGGACCCAGTACTTC.

This chain connects TRBV6-1 to TRBJ2-7; TRBD1 is a possible D gene (6 bases). The germline V gene encodes CDR1 MNHNS and CDR2 SASEGT. Trimming removed 2 bases at V and 6 bases at J, with 14 bases between. This CDR3 has 14 residues. CDR3 amino acids: CASSERNRAGEQYF. The CDR3 DNA is TGTGCCAGCAGTGAAAGGAACAGGGCGGGCGAGCAGTACTTC.

This clone was recorded only once. The chain couples TRBV7-2 to TRBJ1-3; tentative D call: TRBD1 (5 bases). This CDR3 has 15 residues. The ends were cut back, 3 bases at V and 0 bases at J, with 9 bases in the middle. Germline CDR1 reads SGHTA; CDR2 reads FQGNSA. The CDR3 DNA reads TGTGCCAGCAGCTTGGACGGACACTCTGGAAACACCATATATTTT. As protein: CASSLDGHSGNTIYF.

This rearrangement joins TRBV7-9 to TRBJ2-7, with 7 nucleotides matching TRBD1. CDR1 and CDR2 (germline): SEHNR, FQNEAQ (reference sequence). This CDR3 contains 13 residues. V was pared by 6 bases and J by 3 bases, with 5 bases of the junction left unmatched. The CDR3, as DNA: TGTGCCAGCAGTTCGGGACAGCACTACGAGCAGTACTTC. This translates into CASSSGQHYEQYF.

The chain combines TRBV7-8 with TRBJ1-6; D not certain. Germline CDR1 is SGHVS and CDR2 is FQNEAQ. The CDR3 runs 16 residues. V was trimmed by 2 bases and J by 9 bases, leaving 17 bases between them. CDR3 loop: CASSLSGPPNSSPLHF. In nucleotides, the CDR3 is TGTGCCAGCAGCTTAAGTGGTCCACCTAATAGTTCACCCCTCCACTTT.

The chain uses TRBV9 and TRBJ2-7; 8 positions match TRBD2. Germline V gives CDR1 SGDLS, CDR2 YYNGEE. This CDR3 comprises 14 residues. The ends lost 5 bases at V and 3 bases at J; junction bases unmatched: 7. The CDR3 sequence is CASRVSGIGYEQYF. The CDR3 DNA sequence: TGTGCCAGCAGGGTTAGCGGGATAGGCTACGAGCAGTACTTC.